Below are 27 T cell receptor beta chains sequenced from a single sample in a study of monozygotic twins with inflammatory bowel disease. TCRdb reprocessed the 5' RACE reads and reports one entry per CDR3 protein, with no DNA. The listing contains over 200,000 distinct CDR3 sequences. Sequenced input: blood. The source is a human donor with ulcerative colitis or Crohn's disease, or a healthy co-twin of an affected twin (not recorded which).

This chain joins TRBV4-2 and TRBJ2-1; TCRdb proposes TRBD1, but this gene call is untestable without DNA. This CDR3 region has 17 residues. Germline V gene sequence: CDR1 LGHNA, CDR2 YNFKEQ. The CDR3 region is CASSHPRTGGTHNEQFF.

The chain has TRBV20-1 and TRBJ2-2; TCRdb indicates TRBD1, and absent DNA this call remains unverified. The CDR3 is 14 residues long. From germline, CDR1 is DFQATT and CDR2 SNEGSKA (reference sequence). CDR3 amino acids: CSAPGADSTGELFF.

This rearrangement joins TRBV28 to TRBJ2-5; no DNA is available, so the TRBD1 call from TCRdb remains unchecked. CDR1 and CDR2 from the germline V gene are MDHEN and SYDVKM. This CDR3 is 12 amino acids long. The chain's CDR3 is CAIGDLQETQYF.

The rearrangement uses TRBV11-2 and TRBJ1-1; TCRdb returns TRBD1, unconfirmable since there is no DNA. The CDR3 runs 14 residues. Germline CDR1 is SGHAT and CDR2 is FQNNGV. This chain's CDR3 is CASSEGYRVTEAFF. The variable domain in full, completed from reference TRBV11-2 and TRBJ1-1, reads EAGVAQSPRYKIIEKRQSVAFWCNPISGHATLYWYQQILGQGPKLLIQFQNNGVVDDSQLPKDRFSAERLKGVDSTLKIQPAKLEDSAVYLCASSEGYRVTEAFFGQGTRLTVV.

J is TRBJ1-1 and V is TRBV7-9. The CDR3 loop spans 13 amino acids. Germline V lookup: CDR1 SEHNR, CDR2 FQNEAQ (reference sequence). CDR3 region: CASSFRVYTEAFF.

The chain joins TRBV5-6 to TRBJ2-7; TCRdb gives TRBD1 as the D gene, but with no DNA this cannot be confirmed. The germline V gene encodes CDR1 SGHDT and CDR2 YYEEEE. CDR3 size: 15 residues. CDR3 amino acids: CASSLPGQSSYEQYF.

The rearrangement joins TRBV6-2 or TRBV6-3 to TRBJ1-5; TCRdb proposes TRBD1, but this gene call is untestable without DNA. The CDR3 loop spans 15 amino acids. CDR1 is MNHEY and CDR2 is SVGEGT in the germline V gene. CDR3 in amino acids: CASSYGNYGAQPQHF.

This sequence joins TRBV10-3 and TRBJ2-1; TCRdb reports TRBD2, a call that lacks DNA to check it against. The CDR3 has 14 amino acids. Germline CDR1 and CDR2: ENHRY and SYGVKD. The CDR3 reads CAISGQAEDNEQFF.

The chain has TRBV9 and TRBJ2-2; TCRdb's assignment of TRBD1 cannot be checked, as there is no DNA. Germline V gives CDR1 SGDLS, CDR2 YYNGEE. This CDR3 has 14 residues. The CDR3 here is CASTSQGVTGELFF.

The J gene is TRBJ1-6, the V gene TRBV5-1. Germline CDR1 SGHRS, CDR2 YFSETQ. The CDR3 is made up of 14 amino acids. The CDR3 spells CASSSDRMGVPLHF.

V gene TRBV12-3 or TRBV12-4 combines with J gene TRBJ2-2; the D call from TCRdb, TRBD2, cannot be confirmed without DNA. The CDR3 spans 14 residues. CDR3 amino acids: CASIWSPNTGELFF.

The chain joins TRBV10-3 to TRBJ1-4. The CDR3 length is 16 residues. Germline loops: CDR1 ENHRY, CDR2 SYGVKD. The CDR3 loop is CAISERAGATNEKLFF.

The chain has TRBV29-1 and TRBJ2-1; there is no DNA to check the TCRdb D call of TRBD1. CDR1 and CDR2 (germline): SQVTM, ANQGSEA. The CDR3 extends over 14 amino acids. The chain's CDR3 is CSVPMGQPYNEQFF.

This CDR3 is CASSWGQDLEAFF. This rearrangement joins TRBV5-1 to TRBJ1-1; TCRdb indicates TRBD1, and absent DNA this call remains unverified. The CDR3 covers 13 residues. CDR1 SGHRS and CDR2 YFSETQ come from the germline V gene.

The CDR3: CAWSPTGETQYF. This chain connects TRBV30 to TRBJ2-5. Germline-derived CDR1 and CDR2 are GTSNPN and SVGIG (reference sequence). The CDR3 is made up of 12 amino acids.

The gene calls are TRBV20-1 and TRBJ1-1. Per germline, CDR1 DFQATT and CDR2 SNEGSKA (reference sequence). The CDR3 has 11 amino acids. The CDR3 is CSASWDTEAFF.

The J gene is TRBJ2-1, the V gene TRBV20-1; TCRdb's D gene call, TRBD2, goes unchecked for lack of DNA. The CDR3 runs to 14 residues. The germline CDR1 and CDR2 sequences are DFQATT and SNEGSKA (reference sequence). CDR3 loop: CSARTSKSYNEQFF.

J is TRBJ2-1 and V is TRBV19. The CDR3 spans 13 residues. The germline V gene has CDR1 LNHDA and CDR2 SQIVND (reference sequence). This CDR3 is CASSIGIYNEQFF.

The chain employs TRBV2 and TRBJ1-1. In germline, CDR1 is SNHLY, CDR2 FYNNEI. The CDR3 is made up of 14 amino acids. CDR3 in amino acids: CASSSDGSRAEAFF.

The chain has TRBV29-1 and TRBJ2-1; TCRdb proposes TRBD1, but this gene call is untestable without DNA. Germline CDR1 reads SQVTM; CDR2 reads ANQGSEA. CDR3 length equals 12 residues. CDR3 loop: CSVRQGLNEQFF.

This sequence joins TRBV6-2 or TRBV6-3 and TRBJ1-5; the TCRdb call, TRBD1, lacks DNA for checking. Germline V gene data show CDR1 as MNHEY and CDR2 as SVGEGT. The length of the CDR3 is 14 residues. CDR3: CASSYTGGNQPQHF.

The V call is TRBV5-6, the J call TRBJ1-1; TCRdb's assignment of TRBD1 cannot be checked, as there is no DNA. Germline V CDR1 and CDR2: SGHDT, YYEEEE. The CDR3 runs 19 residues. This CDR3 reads CASSLGVLNLGARGTEAFF. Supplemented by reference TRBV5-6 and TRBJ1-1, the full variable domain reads DAGVTQSPTHLIKTRGQQVTLRCSPKSGHDTVSWYQQALGQGPQFIFQYYEEEERQRGNFPDRFSGHQFPNYSSELNVNALLLGDSALYLCASSLGVLNLGARGTEAFFGQGTRLTVV.

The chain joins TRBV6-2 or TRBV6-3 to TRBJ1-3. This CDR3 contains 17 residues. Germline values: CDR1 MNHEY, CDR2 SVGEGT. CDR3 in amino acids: CASSYRESGFSGNTIYF.

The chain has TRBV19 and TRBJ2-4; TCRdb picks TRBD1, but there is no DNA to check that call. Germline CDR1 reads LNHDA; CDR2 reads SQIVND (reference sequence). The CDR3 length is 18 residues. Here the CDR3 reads CASSIEPGAAAAKNIQYF.

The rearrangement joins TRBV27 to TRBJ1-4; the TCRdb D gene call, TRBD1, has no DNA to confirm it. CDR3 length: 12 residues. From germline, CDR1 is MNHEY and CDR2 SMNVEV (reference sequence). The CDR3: CASRGVGEKLFF. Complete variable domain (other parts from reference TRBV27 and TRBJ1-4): EAQVTQNPRYLITVTGKKLTVTCSQNMNHEYMSWYRQDPGLGLRQIYYSMNVEVTDKGDVPEGYKVSRKEKRNFPLILESPSPNQTSLYFCASRGVGEKLFFGSGTQLSVL.

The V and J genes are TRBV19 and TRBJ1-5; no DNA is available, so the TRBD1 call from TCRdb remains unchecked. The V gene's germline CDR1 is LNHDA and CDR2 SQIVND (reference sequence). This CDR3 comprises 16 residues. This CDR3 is CASSSSTGNSNQPQHF. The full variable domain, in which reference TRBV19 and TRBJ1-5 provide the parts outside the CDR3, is DGGITQSPKYLFRKEGQNVTLSCEQNLNHDAMYWYRQDPGQGLRLIYYSQIVNDFQKGDIAEGYSVSREKKESFPLTVTSAQKNPTAFYLCASSSSTGNSNQPQHFGDGTRLSIL.

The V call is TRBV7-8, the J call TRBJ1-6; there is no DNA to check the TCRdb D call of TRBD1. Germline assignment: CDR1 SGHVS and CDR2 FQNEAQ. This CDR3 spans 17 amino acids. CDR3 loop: CASSPDRMSSYNSPLHF.